This T cell receptor (beta chain) derives from a study of OX40 agonist ivuxolimab in advanced cancers. Per the germline V gene, CDR1 is LNHDA and CDR2 is SQIVND (reference sequence). This CDR3 has 16 amino acids. V was cut by 0 bases and J by 3 bases, with 15 bases left in between. The assay was immunoSEQ multiplex PCR, and TCRdb's table has in-frame clones only and misses some. This sample has 55,000 to 75,000 clones; about four fifths occur once, and the top ten carry around 5%. The sequence was obtained from an adult with an advanced solid tumor such as melanoma, head and neck, liver or kidney cancer. The V gene is TRBV19, the J gene TRBJ2-7; tentatively, D is TRBD2 (6 bases). The source material was CD4+ or CD8+ T cells sorted from blood, sampled in a trial of the OX40 agonist ivuxolimab. The CDR3 sequence: CASSIEGGTVGYEQYF. For the CDR3, the DNA is TGTGCCAGTAGTATAGAAGGAGGGACTGTAGGCTACGAGCAGTACTTC. The full variable domain, its missing parts supplied by reference TRBV19 and TRBJ2-7, is DGGITQSPKYLFRKEGQNVTLSCEQNLNHDAMYWYRQDPGQGLRLIYYSQIVNDFQKGDIAEGYSVSREKKESFPLTVTSAQKNPTAFYLCASSIEGGTVGYEQYFGPGTRLTVT.